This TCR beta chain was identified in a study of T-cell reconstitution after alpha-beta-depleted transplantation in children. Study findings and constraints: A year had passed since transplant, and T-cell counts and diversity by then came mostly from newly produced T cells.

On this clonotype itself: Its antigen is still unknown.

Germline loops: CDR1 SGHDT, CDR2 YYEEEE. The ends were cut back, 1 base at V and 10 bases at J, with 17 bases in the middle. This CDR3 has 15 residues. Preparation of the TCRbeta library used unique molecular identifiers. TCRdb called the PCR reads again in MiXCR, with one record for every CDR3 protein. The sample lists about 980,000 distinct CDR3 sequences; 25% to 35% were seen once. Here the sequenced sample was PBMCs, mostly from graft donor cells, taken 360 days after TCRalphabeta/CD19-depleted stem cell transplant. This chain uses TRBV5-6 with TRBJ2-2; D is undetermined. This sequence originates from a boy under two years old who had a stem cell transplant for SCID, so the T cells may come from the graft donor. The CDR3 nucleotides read TGTGCCAGCAGCTTGTCCCCAGGTACCTTGGAGGAGCTGTTTTTT. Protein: CASSLSPGTLEELFF.